These T cell receptor beta chains were read from a single sample in a study of blood T cell repertoires in COVID-19. This table comes from immunoSEQ multiplex PCR, and its TCRdb copy is limited to in-frame clones, with some not included. The top ten clones hold roughly 8% of a sample with 200,000 to 250,000 clones, about four fifths of them seen once. The sequenced sample was peripheral blood. The receptors originated from a woman older than 75 with COVID-19, enrolled during active disease. Both conserved end residues are part of each CDR3. A D gene is named only where the DNA matches it firmly. Only part of the rows carry a size: once, few, many, or a class if the clone is expanded.

j_gene: TRBJ2-3
v_gene: TRBV7-9
len: 14
abundance: .
d_gene: TRBD2
CDR3nt: TGTGCCAGCGGACTAGCGGGGGGTACAGATACGCAGTATTTT
CDR3aa: CASGLAGGTDTQYF

j_gene: TRBJ1-1
v_gene: TRBV7-3
len: 13
abundance: once
d_gene: .
CDR3nt: TGTGCCAGCAGCTCATTTGTTAACACTGAAGCTTTCTTT
CDR3aa: CASSSFVNTEAFF

j_gene: TRBJ1-2
v_gene: TRBV3-1/TRBV3-2
len: 13
abundance: .
d_gene: .
CDR3nt: TGTGCCAGCAGCCAAAATCTAGGGGGAGGCTACACCTTC
CDR3aa: CASSQNLGGGYTF

j_gene: TRBJ2-4
v_gene: TRBV5-4
len: 14
abundance: few
d_gene: TRBD1
CDR3nt: TGTGCCAGCAGCGCCGCGGGACAGGAAAACATTCAGTACTTC
CDR3aa: CASSAAGQENIQYF

j_gene: TRBJ1-1
v_gene: TRBV5-4
len: 16
abundance: .
d_gene: .
CDR3nt: TGTGCCAGCAGCTTGGGTATCAGGGGAGGGAGCACTGAAGCTTTCTTT
CDR3aa: CASSLGIRGGSTEAFF

j_gene: TRBJ2-7
v_gene: TRBV28
len: 13
abundance: few
d_gene: .
CDR3nt: TGTGCCAGCAGTCTCCCAAGCCCATACGAGCAGTACTTC
CDR3aa: CASSLPSPYEQYF

j_gene: TRBJ2-7
v_gene: TRBV30
len: 14
abundance: .
d_gene: .
CDR3nt: TGTGCCTGGAGTCGAAGCGGGACACCCTTTGGGCAGTACTTC
CDR3aa: CAWSRSGTPFGQYF

j_gene: TRBJ2-1
v_gene: TRBV10-3
len: 12
abundance: once
d_gene: TRBD2
CDR3nt: TGTGCCATCAGTGAGTCGGGGGGGGAGCAGTTCTTC
CDR3aa: CAISESGGEQFF

j_gene: TRBJ2-1
v_gene: TRBV19
len: 15
abundance: .
d_gene: TRBD1
CDR3nt: TGTGCCAGTAGACCACAGGGGACAATCTACAATGAGCAGTTCTTC
CDR3aa: CASRPQGTIYNEQFF

j_gene: TRBJ1-2
v_gene: TRBV7-3
len: 13
abundance: .
d_gene: .
CDR3nt: TGTGCCAGCAGCATCACAGGGTCCGGGGGCTACACCTTC
CDR3aa: CASSITGSGGYTF

j_gene: TRBJ1-1
v_gene: TRBV3-1/TRBV3-2
len: 15
abundance: .
d_gene: TRBD1
CDR3nt: TGTGCCAGCAGCCTTGGGGACAGGGGGGGGACTGAAGCTTTCTTT
CDR3aa: CASSLGDRGGTEAFF

j_gene: TRBJ1-3
v_gene: TRBV14
len: 13
abundance: many
d_gene: .
CDR3nt: TGTGCCAGCAGCCAAGGGGGCCGAAACACCATATATTTT
CDR3aa: CASSQGGRNTIYF